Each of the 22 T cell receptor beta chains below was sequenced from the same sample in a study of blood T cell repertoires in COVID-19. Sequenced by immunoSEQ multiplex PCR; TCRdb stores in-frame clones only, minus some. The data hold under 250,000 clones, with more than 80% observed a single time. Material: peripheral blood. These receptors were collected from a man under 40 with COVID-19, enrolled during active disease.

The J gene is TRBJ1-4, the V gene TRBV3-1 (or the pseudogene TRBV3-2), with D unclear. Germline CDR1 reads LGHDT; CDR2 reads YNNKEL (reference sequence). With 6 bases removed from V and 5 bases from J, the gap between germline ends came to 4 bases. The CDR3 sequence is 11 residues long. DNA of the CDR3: TGTGCCAGCAGTTCAAATGAAAAACTGTTTTTT. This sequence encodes CASSSNEKLFF.

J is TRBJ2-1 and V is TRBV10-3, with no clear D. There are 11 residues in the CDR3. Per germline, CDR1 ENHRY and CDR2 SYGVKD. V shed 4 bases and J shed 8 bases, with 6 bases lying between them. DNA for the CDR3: TGTGCCATCAGTGTCGAGGATGAGCAGTTCTTC. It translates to CAISVEDEQFF.

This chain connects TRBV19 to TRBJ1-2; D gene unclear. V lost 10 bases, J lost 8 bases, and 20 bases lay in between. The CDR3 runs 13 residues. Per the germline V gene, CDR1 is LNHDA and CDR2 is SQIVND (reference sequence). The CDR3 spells CAIASGIGRGYTF. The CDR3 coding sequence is TGTGCCATTGCCTCGGGTATCGGTCGAGGCTACACCTTC.

The CDR3 bases are TGTGCCACCAGTGATGAAGGACAGGGGCAAGAGACCCAGTACTTC. It yields the protein CATSDEGQGQETQYF. V and J are TRBV24-1 and TRBJ2-5, with 9 positions matching TRBD1. The V segment lost 3 bases and the J segment 2 bases; nucleotides outside the gene matches: 3. The CDR3 is 15 amino acids. Looked up from germline, CDR1 is KGHDR and CDR2 is SFDVKD.

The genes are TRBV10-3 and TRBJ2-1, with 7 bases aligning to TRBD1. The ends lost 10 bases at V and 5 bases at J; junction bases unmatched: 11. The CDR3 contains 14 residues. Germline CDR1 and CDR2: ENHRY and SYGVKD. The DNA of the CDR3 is TGTGCCACAGAAGACAGGGTTCGCAACAATGAGCAGTTCTTC. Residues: CATEDRVRNNEQFF.

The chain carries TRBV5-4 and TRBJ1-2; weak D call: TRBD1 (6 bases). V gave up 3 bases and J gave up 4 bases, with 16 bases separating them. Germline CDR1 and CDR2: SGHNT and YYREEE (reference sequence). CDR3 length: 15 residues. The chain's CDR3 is CASSSGQLIPYGYTF. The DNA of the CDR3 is TGTGCCAGCAGCTCCGGACAGCTAATCCCCTATGGCTACACCTTC.

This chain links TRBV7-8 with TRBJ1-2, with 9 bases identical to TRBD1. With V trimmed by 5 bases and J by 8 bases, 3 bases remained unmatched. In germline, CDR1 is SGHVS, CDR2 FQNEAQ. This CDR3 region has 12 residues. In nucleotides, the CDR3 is TGTGCCAGCAGCAGGGACAGGGACGGCTACACCTTC. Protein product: CASSRDRDGYTF.

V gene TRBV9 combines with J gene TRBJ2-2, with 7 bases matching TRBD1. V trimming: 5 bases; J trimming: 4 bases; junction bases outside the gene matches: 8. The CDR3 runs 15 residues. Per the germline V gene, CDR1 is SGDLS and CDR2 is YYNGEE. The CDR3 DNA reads TGTGCCAGCAGAGAAACAGGGGTATCCACCGGGGAGCTGTTTTTT. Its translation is CASRETGVSTGELFF.

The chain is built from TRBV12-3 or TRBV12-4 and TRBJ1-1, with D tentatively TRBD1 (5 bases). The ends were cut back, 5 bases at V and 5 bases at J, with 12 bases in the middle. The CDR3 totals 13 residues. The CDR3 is CASSPAGGTEAFF. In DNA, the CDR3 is TGTGCCAGCAGTCCCGCCGGGGGTACTGAAGCTTTCTTT.

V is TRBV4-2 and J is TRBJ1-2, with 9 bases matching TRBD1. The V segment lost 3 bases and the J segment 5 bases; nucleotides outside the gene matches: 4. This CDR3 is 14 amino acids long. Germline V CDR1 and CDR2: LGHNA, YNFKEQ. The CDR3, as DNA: TGTGCCAGCAGCCAGGAACAGGGGGCTTATGGCTACACCTTC. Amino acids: CASSQEQGAYGYTF.

For the CDR3, the DNA is TGCAGTGCTAGTACAGAAGATTCTAACTATGGCTACACCTTC. It specifies CSASTEDSNYGYTF. The rearrangement uses TRBV20-1 and TRBJ1-2; no clear D gene. V dropped 3 bases and J dropped 0 bases, with 11 bases sitting between them. CDR3 length: 14 amino acids. The germline V gene encodes CDR1 DFQATT and CDR2 SNEGSKA (reference sequence).

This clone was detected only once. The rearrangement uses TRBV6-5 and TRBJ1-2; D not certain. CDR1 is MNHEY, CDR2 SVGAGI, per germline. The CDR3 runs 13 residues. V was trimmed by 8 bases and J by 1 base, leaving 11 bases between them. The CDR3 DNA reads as TGTGCCAGCGGCGCCGCGGTTAACTATGGCTACACCTTC. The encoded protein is CASGAAVNYGYTF.

The CDR3 region is CASSKGGQLHQETQYF. CDR3 nucleotide sequence: TGTGCCAGCAGCAAAGGGGGACAGTTACACCAAGAGACCCAGTACTTC. This chain joins TRBV21-1 and TRBJ2-5; TRBD1, the table's D call, was not compared with the DNA. TRBV21-1 counts as a pseudogene. The CDR3 is 16 residues long.

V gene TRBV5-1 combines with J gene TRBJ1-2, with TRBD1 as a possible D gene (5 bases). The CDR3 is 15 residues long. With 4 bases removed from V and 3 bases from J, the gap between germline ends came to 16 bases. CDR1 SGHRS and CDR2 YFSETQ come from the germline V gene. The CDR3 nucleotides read TGCGCCAGCAGCGCCCAGGGTTTTTTGGACTATGGCTACACCTTC. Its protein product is CASSAQGFLDYGYTF.

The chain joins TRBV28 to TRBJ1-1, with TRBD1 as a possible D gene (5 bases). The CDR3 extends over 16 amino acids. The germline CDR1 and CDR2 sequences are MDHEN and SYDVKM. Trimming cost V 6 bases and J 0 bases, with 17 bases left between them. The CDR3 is CASSLVVGGMNTEAFF. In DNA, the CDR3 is TGTGCCAGCAGCCTCGTCGTGGGGGGGATGAACACTGAAGCTTTCTTT. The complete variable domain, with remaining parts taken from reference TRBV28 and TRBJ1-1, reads DVKVTQSSRYLVKRTGEKVFLECVQDMDHENMFWYRQDPGLGLRLIYFSYDVKMKEKGDIPEGYSVSREKKERFSLILESASTNQTSMYLCASSLVVGGMNTEAFFGQGTRLTVV.

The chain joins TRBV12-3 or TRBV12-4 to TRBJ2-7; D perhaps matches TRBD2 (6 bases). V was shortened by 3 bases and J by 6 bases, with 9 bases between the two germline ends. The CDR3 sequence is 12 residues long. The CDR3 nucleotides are TGTGCCAGCAGTTTGAGGGGAGGCGAGCAGTACTTC. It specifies CASSLRGGEQYF.

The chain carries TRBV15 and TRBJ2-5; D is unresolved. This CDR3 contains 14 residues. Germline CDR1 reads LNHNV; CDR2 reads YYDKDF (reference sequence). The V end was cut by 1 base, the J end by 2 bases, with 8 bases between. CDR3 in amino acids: CATSRGPSQETQYF. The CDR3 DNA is TGTGCCACCAGCAGAGGGCCCAGTCAAGAGACCCAGTACTTC.

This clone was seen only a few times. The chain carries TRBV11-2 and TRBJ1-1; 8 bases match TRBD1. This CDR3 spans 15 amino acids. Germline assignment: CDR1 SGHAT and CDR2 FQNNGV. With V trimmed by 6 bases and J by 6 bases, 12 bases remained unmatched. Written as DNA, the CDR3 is TGTGCCAGCAGTGCCGGACAGGGTGGACTTCCTGAAGCTTTCTTT. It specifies CASSAGQGGLPEAFF.

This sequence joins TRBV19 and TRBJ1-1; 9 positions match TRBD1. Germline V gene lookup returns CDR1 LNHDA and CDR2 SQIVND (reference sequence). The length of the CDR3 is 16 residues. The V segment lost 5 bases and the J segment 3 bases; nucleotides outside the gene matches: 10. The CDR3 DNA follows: TGTGCCAGTAGTGGATCGGGACAGGGATTTTACACTGAAGCTTTCTTT. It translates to CASSGSGQGFYTEAFF.

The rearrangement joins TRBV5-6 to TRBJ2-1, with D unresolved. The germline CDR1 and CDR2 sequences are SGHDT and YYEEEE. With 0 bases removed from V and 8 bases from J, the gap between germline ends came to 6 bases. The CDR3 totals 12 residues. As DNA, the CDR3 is TGTGCCAGCAGCTTGGAAGCCTATGAGCAGTTCTTC. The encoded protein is CASSLEAYEQFF.

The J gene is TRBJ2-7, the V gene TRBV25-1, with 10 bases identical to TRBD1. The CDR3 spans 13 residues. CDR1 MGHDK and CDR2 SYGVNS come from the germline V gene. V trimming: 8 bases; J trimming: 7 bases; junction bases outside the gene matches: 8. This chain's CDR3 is CASCRDRGQEQYF. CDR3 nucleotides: TGTGCCAGCTGCCGGGACAGGGGTCAGGAGCAGTACTTC.

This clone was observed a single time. The CDR3 is CASSPRGDGYTF. Written as DNA, the CDR3 is TGTGCCAGCAGCCCCAGGGGGGATGGCTACACCTTC. The chain links TRBV13 to TRBJ1-2; the match to TRBD1 covers 7 bases. Germline assignment: CDR1 PRHDT and CDR2 FYEKMQ (reference sequence). This CDR3 region has 12 residues. The junction had 3 bases not matched to a gene; V was cut back by 5 bases and J by 6 bases.